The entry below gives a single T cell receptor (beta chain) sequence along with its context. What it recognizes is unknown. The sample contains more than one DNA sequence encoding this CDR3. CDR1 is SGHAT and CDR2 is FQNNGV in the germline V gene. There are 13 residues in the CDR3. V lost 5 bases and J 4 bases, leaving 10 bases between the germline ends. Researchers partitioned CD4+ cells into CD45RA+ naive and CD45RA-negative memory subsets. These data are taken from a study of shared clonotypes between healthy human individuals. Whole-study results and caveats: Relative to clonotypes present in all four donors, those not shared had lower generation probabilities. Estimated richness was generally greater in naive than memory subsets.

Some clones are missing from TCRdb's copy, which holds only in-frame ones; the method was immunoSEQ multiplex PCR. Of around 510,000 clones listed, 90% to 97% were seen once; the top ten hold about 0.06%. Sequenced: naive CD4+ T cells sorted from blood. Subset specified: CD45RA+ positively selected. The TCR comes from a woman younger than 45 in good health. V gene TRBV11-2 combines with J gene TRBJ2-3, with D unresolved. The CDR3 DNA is TGTGCCAGCAGCCTGGGTGGGCCAGATACGCAGTATTTT. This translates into CASSLGGPDTQYF.